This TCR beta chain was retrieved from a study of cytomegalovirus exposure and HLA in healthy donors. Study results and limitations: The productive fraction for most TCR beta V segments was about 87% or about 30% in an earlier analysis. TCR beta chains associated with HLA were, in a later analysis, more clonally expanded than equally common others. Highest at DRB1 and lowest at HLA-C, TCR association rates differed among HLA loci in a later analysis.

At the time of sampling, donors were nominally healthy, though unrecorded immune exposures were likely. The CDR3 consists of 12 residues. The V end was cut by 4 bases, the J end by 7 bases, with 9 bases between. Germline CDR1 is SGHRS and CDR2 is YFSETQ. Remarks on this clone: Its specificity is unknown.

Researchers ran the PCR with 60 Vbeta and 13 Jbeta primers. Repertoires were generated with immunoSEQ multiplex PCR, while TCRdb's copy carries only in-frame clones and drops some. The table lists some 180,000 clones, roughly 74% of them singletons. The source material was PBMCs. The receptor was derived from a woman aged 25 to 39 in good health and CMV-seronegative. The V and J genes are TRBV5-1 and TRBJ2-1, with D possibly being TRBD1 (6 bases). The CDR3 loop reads CASSLQGNEQFF. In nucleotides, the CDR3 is TGCGCCAGCAGCCTACAGGGTAATGAGCAGTTCTTC.